These 5 T cell receptor beta chains were all obtained from the same sample, sequenced in a study of T cell responses to AZD1222 COVID-19 vaccine. The method was immunoSEQ multiplex PCR; TCRdb's version includes in-frame clones alone and lacks a portion of them. This sample has about 120,000 clones, with 85% to 90% found just once. The source material was peripheral blood, sampled on day 0 of AZD1222 vaccination. The receptor source for this set is an adult in good health.

The gene calls are TRBV4-1 and TRBJ2-5; 8 positions agree with TRBD1. The V gene end was trimmed by 3 bases and the J gene end by 13 bases; junction bases not matched to a gene: 10. Germline lookup yields CDR1 MGHRA and CDR2 YSYEKL. This CDR3 comprises 13 residues. The CDR3 region is CASSHPGGDRRYF. CDR3 coding DNA: TGCGCCAGCAGCCATCCCGGCGGGGACAGGAGGTACTTC.

Turning to this clone: The same CDR3 arises from other DNA sequences in this sample as well. The chain joins TRBV19 to TRBJ1-5; 8 bases are shared with TRBD1. This CDR3 has 16 amino acids. Germline V gene data show CDR1 as LNHDA and CDR2 as SQIVND (reference sequence). Trimming cost V 3 bases and J 4 bases; bases outside gene matches: 8. The CDR3 DNA reads TGTGCCAGTAGTATCGCGGACAGGGTAGGGAATCAGCCCCAGCATTTT. As protein: CASSIADRVGNQPQHF.

This clone was detected only once. This chain joins TRBV11-2 and TRBJ1-2; D is unclear. Looked up from germline, CDR1 is SGHAT and CDR2 is FQNNGV. V dropped 0 bases and J dropped 2 bases, with 4 bases sitting between them. This CDR3 comprises 13 residues. The CDR3 sequence: CASSLERNYGYTF. CDR3 sequence (DNA): TGTGCCAGCAGCTTAGAACGGAACTATGGCTACACCTTC.

This clone appeared many times. The chain is built from TRBV5-5 and TRBJ2-7, with TRBD1 identical over 10 bases. V shed 4 bases, J shed 4 bases, and the junction held 2 bases outside the gene matches. From germline, CDR1 is SGHKS and CDR2 YYEKEE (reference sequence). The CDR3 has 13 residues. CDR3 in DNA: TGTGCCAGCAGCCGACAGGGGGCGTACGAGCAGTACTTC. This sequence encodes CASSRQGAYEQYF.

This sequence joins TRBV24-1 and TRBJ2-2, with 9 bases fitting TRBD2. V dropped 6 bases and J dropped 4; count of bases not matched to a gene: 2. This CDR3 has 14 residues. Germline lookup yields CDR1 KGHDR and CDR2 SFDVKD. CDR3 coding DNA: TGTGCCACCAGTTTGCGGGGGGGCACCGGGGAGCTGTTTTTT. Translated: CATSLRGGTGELFF.